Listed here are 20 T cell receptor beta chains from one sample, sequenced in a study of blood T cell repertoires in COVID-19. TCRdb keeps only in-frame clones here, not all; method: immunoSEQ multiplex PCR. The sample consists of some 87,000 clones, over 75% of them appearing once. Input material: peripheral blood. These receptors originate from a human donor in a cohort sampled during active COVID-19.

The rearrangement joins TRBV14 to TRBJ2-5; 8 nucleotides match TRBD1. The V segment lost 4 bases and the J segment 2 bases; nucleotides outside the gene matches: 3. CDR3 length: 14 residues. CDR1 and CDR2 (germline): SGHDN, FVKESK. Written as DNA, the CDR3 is TGTGCCAGCAGCCGAAACAGGGGGCAAGAGACCCAGTACTTC. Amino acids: CASSRNRGQETQYF. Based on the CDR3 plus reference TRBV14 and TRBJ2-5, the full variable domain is EAGVTQFPSHSVIEKGQTVTLRCDPISGHDNLYWYRRVMGKEIKFLLHFVKESKQDESGMPNNRFLAERTGGTYSTLKVQPAELEDSGVYFCASSRNRGQETQYFGPGTRLLVL.

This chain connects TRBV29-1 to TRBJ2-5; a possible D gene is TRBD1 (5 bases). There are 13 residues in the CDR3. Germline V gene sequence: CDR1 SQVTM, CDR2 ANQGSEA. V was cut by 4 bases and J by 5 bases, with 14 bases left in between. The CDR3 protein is CSVVTRAGETQYF. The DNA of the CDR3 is TGCAGCGTTGTAACCAGGGCAGGGGAGACCCAGTACTTC.

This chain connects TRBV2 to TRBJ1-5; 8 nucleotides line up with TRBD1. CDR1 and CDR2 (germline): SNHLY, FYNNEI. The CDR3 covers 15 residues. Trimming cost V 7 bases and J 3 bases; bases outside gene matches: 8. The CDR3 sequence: CASKRGTGYNQPQHF. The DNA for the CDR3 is TGTGCCAGCAAAAGGGGGACAGGCTACAATCAGCCCCAGCATTTT.

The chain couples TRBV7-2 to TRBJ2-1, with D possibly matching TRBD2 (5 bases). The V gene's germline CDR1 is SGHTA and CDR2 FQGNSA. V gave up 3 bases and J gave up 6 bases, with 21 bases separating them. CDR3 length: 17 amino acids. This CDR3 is CASSFKNLRAAGNEQFF. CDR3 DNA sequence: TGTGCCAGCAGCTTCAAAAACTTAAGGGCCGCGGGCAATGAGCAGTTCTTC.

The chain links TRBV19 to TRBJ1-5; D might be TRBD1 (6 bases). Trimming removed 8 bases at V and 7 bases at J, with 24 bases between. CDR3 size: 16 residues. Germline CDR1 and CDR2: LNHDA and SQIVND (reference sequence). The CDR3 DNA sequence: TGTGCCAGTGGGAACCTTCGGGGGGCTACGGGGCAGCCCCAGCATTTT. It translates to CASGNLRGATGQPQHF.

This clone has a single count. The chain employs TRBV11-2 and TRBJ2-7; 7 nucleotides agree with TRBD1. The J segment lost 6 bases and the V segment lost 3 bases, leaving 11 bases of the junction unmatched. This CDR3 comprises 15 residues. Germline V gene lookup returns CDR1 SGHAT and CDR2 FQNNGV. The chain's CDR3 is CASSFSGTATGEQYF. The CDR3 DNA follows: TGTGCCAGCAGCTTCTCCGGGACAGCGACGGGCGAGCAGTACTTC.

The CDR3 protein is CASSYLGGLGNTEAFF. CDR3 DNA sequence: TGTGCCAGCAGTTATCTGGGGGGGCTCGGGAACACTGAAGCTTTCTTT. The J gene is TRBJ1-1, the V gene TRBV6-5; a weak D match, TRBD1 (6 bases). The V end was cut by 3 bases, the J end by 1 base, with 15 bases between. The CDR3 totals 16 residues. Germline V gene data show CDR1 as MNHEY and CDR2 as SVGAGI.

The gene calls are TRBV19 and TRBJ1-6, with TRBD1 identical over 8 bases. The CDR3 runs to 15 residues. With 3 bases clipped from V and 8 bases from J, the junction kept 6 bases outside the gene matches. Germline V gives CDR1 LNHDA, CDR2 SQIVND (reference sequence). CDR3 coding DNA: TGTGCCAGTAGTATCCTCGACAGGGGTGATTCACCCCTCCACTTT. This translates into CASSILDRGDSPLHF.

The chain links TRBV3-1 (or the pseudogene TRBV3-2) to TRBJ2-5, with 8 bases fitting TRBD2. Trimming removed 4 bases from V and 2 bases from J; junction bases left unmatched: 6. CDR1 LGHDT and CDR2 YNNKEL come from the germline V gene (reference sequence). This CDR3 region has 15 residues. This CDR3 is CASSPGVAGQETQYF. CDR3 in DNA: TGTGCCAGCAGCCCTGGGGTAGCGGGGCAAGAGACCCAGTACTTC.

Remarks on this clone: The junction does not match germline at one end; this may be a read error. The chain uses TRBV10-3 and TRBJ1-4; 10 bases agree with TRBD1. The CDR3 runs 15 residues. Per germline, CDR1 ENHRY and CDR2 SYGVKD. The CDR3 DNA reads TGTGCCATCAGTGATCCGGGACAGGGGAATGAAAAACTGTGTTTT. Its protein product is CAISDPGQGNEKLCF.

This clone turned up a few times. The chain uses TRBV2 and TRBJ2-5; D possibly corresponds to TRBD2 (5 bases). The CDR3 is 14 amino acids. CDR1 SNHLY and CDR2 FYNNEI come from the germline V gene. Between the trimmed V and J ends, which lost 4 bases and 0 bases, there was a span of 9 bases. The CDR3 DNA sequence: TGTGCCAGCAGTGCGTCTAGCTACCAAGAGACCCAGTACTTC. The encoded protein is CASSASSYQETQYF. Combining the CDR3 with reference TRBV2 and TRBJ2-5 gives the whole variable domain EPEVTQTPSHQVTQMGQEVILRCVPISNHLYFYWYRQILGQKVEFLVSFYNNEISEKSEIFDDQFSVERPDGSNFTLKIRSTKLEDSAMYFCASSASSYQETQYFGPGTRLLVL.

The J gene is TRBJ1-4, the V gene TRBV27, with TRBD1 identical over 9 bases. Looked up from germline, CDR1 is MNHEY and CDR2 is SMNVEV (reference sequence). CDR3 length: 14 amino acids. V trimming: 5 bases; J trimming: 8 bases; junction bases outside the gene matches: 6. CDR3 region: CASSVQGAREKLFF. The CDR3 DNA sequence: TGTGCCAGCAGTGTACAGGGGGCCCGGGAAAAACTGTTTTTT.

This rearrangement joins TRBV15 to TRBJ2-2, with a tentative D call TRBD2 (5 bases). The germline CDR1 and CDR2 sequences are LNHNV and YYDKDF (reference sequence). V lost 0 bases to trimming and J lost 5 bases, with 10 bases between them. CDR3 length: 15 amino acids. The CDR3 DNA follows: TGTGCCACCAGCAGAGATAAAGAGGGAACCGGGGAGCTGTTTTTT. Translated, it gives CATSRDKEGTGELFF.

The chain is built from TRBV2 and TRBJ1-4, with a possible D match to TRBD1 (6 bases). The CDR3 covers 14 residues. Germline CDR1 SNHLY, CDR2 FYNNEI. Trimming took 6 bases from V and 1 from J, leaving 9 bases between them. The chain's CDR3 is CASRDRITNEKLFF. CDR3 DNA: TGTGCCAGCAGAGACAGGATAACTAATGAAAAACTGTTTTTT.

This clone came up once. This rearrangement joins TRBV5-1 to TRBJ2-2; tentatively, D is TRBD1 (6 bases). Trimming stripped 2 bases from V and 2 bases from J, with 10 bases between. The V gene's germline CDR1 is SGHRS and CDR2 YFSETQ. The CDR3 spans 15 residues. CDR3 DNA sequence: TGCGCCAGCAGCTTAGGACAGCTTAACACCGGGGAGCTGTTTTTT. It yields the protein CASSLGQLNTGELFF. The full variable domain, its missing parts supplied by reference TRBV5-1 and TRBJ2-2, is KAGVTQTPRYLIKTRGQQVTLSCSPISGHRSVSWYQQTPGQGLQFLFEYFSETQRNKGNFPGRFSGRQFSNSRSEMNVSTLELGDSALYLCASSLGQLNTGELFFGEGSRLTVL.

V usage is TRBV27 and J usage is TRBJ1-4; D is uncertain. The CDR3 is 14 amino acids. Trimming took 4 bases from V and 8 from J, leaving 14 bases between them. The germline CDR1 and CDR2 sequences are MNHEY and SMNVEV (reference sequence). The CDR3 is CASSSGRAGEKLFF. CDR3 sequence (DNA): TGTGCCAGCAGTTCCGGACGGGCGGGGGAAAAACTGTTTTTT. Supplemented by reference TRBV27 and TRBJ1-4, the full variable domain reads EAQVTQNPRYLITVTGKKLTVTCSQNMNHEYMSWYRQDPGLGLRQIYYSMNVEVTDKGDVPEGYKVSRKEKRNFPLILESPSPNQTSLYFCASSSGRAGEKLFFGSGTQLSVL.

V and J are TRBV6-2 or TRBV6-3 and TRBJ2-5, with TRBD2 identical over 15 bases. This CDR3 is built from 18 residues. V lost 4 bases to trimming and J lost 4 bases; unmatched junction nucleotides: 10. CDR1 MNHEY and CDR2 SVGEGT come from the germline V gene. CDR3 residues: CASSFGTSGGHDRETQYF. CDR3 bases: TGTGCCAGCAGTTTCGGGACTAGCGGGGGGCATGACCGAGAGACCCAGTACTTC.

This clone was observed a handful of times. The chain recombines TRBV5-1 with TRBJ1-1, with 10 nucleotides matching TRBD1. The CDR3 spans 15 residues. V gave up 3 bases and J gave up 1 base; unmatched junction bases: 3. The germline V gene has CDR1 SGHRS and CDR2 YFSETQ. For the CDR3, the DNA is TGCGCCAGCAGCTGGGACAGGGGTTGGAACACTGAAGCTTTCTTT. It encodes CASSWDRGWNTEAFF.

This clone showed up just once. The CDR3 DNA reads TGTGCCAGCAGCTTGGTTGATCAGAGACTATTACCGCCTACTGAAAAACTGTTTTTT. Its protein is CASSLVDQRLLPPTEKLFF. The chain recombines TRBV5-4 with TRBJ1-4; D ambiguous. The length of the CDR3 is 19 residues. Looked up from germline, CDR1 is SGHNT and CDR2 is YYREEE (reference sequence). The V and J ends lost 0 bases and 7 bases respectively, with 25 bases between them.

In nucleotides, the CDR3 is TGTGCCAGCAGTCGAAGGGAAAGGGGGCAGTACGAGCAGTACTTC. Residues: CASSRRERGQYEQYF. The chain uses TRBV6-5 and TRBJ2-7; 7 bases map to TRBD1. V shed 5 bases and J 4 bases; nucleotides not matched to a gene: 11. The CDR3 covers 15 residues. The germline V gene has CDR1 MNHEY and CDR2 SVGAGI.